This paragraph covers one TCR beta chain sequence. What it recognizes is unknown. V shed 2 bases and J shed 10 bases, with 9 bases lying between them. This CDR3 has 13 residues. Germline CDR1 is SEHNR and CDR2 is FQNEAQ (reference sequence). The data belong to a study of post-analysis software for immune sequencing data. Overall study: Relapsing-remitting, secondary progressive and progressive-relapsing forms of multiple sclerosis all featured among disease courses. General study findings and limits: Controls had significantly higher normalized Chao1 diversity than multiple sclerosis patients. Those samples that were prepared in the same batch co-clustered strongly by F measure. A few TRBV segments appeared more often in patients than in controls, and TRBV5-6, TRBV5-1 and TRBV20-1 were among these.

Included in the TCR beta cDNA libraries were unique molecular identifiers. Yield was about 500,000 cDNA molecules from around 0.96 to 9.9 million T cells. TCRdb fed the PCR reads into MiXCR, producing one record per CDR3 protein. The top ten hold about 4.8% of the sample, which has under 900,000 distinct CDR3 sequences, approximately 53% seen once. The V call is TRBV7-9, the J call TRBJ2-6, with D uncertain. This TCR was recovered from a girl aged 5 to 17 with multiple sclerosis. The sample comprised blood. CDR3 sequence: CASSLYSENVLTF. The CDR3 DNA reads TGTGCCAGCAGCTTATACAGCGAAAACGTCCTGACTTTC.